This T cell receptor beta chain comes out of a study of Tregs in tolerant kidney transplant recipients. Recipients received nonmyeloablative bone marrow transplants from related graft donors, with transient mixed chimerism. V was clipped by 5 bases and J by 7 bases; unmatched bases: 4. CDR1 DFQATT and CDR2 SNEGSKA come from the germline V gene (reference sequence). The CDR3 covers 13 residues. Profiled with immunoSEQ multiplex PCR; TCRdb holds only in-frame clones, not every one. The sample is made up of thousands of clones, and the top ten hold roughly 6% of it. In the case of this clone: Read sequence stops 3 residues before the CDR3 end, and the germline J gene provides the missing end.

This material consisted of CD4+ T cells from blood (PBMCs), taken 6 months after the transplant. This rearrangement joins TRBV20-1 to TRBJ1-6; 8 bases are a match to TRBD1. The origin of this receptor is a human patient who received a combined kidney and bone marrow transplant. Some T cells may be supplied by the graft donor. The sequenced part of the CDR3 DNA is TGCAGTGCTCGACAGGGGCAGAATTCACCC. This sequence encodes CSARQGQNSP. The entire CDR3 reads CSARQGQNSPLHF.